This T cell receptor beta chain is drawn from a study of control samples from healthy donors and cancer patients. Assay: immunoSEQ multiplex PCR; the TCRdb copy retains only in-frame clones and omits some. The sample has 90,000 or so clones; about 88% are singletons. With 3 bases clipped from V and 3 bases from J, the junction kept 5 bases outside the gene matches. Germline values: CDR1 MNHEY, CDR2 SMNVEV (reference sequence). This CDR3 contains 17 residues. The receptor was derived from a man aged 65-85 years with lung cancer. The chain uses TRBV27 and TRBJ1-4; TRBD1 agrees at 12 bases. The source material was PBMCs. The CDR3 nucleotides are TGTGCCAGCAGTTTCCTGGGACAGGGGGCGGCTAATGAAAAACTGTTTTTT. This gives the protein CASSFLGQGAANEKLFF.